The rows below give T cell receptor beta chains drawn from one sample of a study of neoadjuvant anti-PD-1 for oral cavity cancer. Assay: immunoSEQ multiplex PCR; the TCRdb copy retains only in-frame clones and omits some. This sample has about 12,000 clones, with less than 80% found just once. Here the sequenced sample was PBMCs, taken after nivolumab (anti-PD-1) treatment. The receptor source for this set is a person aged 35-79 years with oral cavity squamous cell carcinoma. CDR3s include the opening cysteine and the closing phenylalanine or tryptophan. D genes are given only for firm matches. Only some rows state a clone size, as once, few, many or a class for expanded clones.

D	V	J	size	CDR3	DNA
.	TRBV4-1	TRBJ1-2	.	CASSQVSVRLSGYTF	TGCGCCAGCAGCCAAGTATCCGTCAGACTCAGCGGCTACACCTTC
.	TRBV6-5	TRBJ1-6	few	CASSPLAGDSPLHF	TGTGCCAGCAGCCCCTTGGCAGGGGATTCACCCCTCCACTTT
.	TRBV30	TRBJ1-3	.	CAWMGDRIRDGNTIYF	TGTGCCTGGATGGGTGACAGGATCCGAGATGGAAACACCATATATTTT
.	TRBV13	TRBJ1-1	.	CASSVQGIGTEAFF	TGTGCCAGCAGCGTCCAGGGTATAGGGACTGAAGCTTTCTTT
TRBD2	TRBV6-6	TRBJ2-3	.	CAGSAGTSGTDTQYF	TGTGCCGGCTCCGCCGGGACTAGCGGCACAGATACGCAGTATTTT
TRBD1	TRBV19	TRBJ1-5	.	CASSGTVNQPQHF	TGTGCCAGTAGCGGGACAGTCAATCAGCCCCAGCATTTT
TRBD1	TRBV5-1	TRBJ2-7	.	CASSQRDRASEQYF	TGCGCCAGCAGCCAACGGGACAGGGCGAGCGAGCAGTACTTC
.	TRBV7-2	TRBJ2-1	.	CASSLDLAGEQFF	TGTGCCAGCAGCTTAGATTTGGCGGGTGAGCAGTTCTTC
.	TRBV5-4	TRBJ1-3	.	CASSSRDLIGNTIYF	TGTGCCAGCAGCTCACGGGACCTAATTGGAAACACCATATATTTT
TRBD1	TRBV5-6	TRBJ1-4	.	CASSLGQGNEKLFF	TGTGCCAGCAGCTTGGGACAGGGTAATGAAAAACTGTTTTTT
.	TRBV10-3	TRBJ1-6	once	CAISESTVGFHF	TGTGCCATCAGTGAGTCGACGGTAGGGTTCCACTTT
TRBD1	TRBV11-2	TRBJ2-5	.	CASSRVTGRYIVTQYF	TGTGCCAGCAGTCGTGTGACAGGGCGATATATAGTGACCCAGTACTTC
.	TRBV6-1	TRBJ2-5	.	CASSSRMAGETQYF	TGTGCCAGCAGTTCCCGGATGGCCGGGGAGACCCAGTACTTC
TRBD2	TRBV13	TRBJ2-7	.	CASSEHAGLVRGEQYF	TGTGCCAGCAGCGAGCATGCCGGACTAGTAAGAGGCGAGCAGTACTTC
.	TRBV5-4	TRBJ2-7	.	CASSLAKWGRTSYEQYF	TGTGCCAGCAGCTTGGCGAAGTGGGGGCGAACTTCGTACGAGCAGTACTTC
.	TRBV5-1	TRBJ2-7	.	CASSPDGEHEQYF	TGCGCCAGCAGCCCGGATGGGGAGCACGAGCAGTACTTC
TRBD1	TRBV30	TRBJ1-2	.	CAWRKTGTGGDGYTF	TGTGCCTGGAGGAAGACCGGGACAGGGGGCGATGGCTACACCTTC
TRBD1	TRBV5-1	TRBJ2-3	.	CASSWTGLKTDTQYF	TGCGCCAGCAGCTGGACAGGGTTAAAGACAGATACGCAGTATTTT
.	TRBV5-1	TRBJ2-6	.	CASSLSRESSGANVLTF	TGCGCCAGCAGCTTGTCAAGGGAGAGCTCTGGGGCCAACGTCCTGACTTTC
.	TRBV6-6	TRBJ1-3	.	CASSGTISGNTIYF	TGTGCCAGCAGTGGGACTATCTCTGGAAACACCATATATTTT
.	TRBV5-1	TRBJ1-4	.	CASSLGQPNEKLFF	TGCGCCAGCAGCTTAGGACAACCTAATGAAAAACTGTTTTTT
.	TRBV21-1	TRBJ2-1	.	CASSKAVGGGPGNEQFF	TGTGCCAGCAGCAAAGCGGTTGGGGGAGGGCCGGGGAATGAGCAGTTCTTC